This is a list of T cell receptor beta chains from one sample in a study of blood T cells in healthy people across ages. In TCRdb, the 5' RACE reads were re-called with MiXCR into one record per CDR3 protein. Of 600,000 to 850,000 distinct CDR3 sequences detected, around 25% appear once; the ten largest clones hold 9.4%. These data were also reused for a study on T cells of mothers and their children.

The specimen sequenced was blood. Every receptor here comes from a boy aged 5-17 years in good health. Both conserved end residues are part of each CDR3. Each record gives: J gene, CDR3 length, V gene, D gene, clone size, CDR3 protein, CDR3 DNA. A D gene is named only where the DNA matches it firmly. Where a row states a size, it is once, few, many or the class of an expanded clone; other rows omit it.

>TRBJ1-6|16|TRBV11-2|.|few
CASSLTGQTYNSPLHF
TGTGCCAGCAGTCTTACGGGGCAAACGTATAATTCACCCCTCCACTTT
>TRBJ2-3|17|TRBV15|.|once
CATSTAARDWYTDTQYF
TGTGCCACCAGCACCGCGGCACGCGATTGGTACACAGATACGCAGTATTTT
>TRBJ2-5|14|TRBV4-1|.|.
CASSQTGPEGGQYF
TGCGCCAGCAGCCAGACAGGGCCCGAGGGGGGCCAGTACTTC
>TRBJ2-5|16|TRBV5-1|.|few
CASSLGPWYPKETQYF
TGCGCCAGCAGCTTGGGCCCCTGGTACCCAAAAGAGACCCAGTACTTC
>TRBJ1-4|16|TRBV19|.|.
CASSPNGGLTNEKLFF
TGTGCCAGTAGCCCCAATGGGGGCCTGACTAATGAAAAACTGTTTTTT
>TRBJ1-6|15|TRBV7-9|.|.
CASSLAYRDGSPLHF
TGTGCCAGCAGCTTAGCGTACAGGGACGGTTCACCCCTCCACTTT
>TRBJ1-3|12|TRBV29-1|.|.
CSVGTDGNTIYF
TGCAGCGTTGGCACGGACGGAAACACCATATATTTT
>TRBJ1-1|15|TRBV4-1|.|.
CASSQLGTPNTEAFF
TGCGCCAGCAGCCAACTCGGGACACCGAACACTGAAGCTTTCTTT
>TRBJ2-3|12|TRBV28|.|few
CASAGVADTQYF
TGTGCCAGCGCAGGGGTAGCAGATACGCAGTATTTT
>TRBJ1-2|15|TRBV27|TRBD1|few
CASSFGSTGGGGYTF
TGTGCCAGCAGTTTCGGGAGCACAGGGGGTGGAGGCTACACCTTC
>TRBJ2-1|17|TRBV5-1|TRBD2|.
CASSFWTSGGPGDEQFF
TGCGCCAGCAGCTTCTGGACTAGCGGGGGCCCCGGGGATGAGCAGTTCTTC
>TRBJ2-3|17|TRBV28|.|.
CASSPLQAAPLKDTQYF
TGTGCCAGCAGTCCATTGCAGGCTGCCCCCCTGAAAGATACGCAGTATTTT
>TRBJ2-1|14|TRBV29-1|TRBD2|.
CSVESSGGHNEQFF
TGCAGCGTTGAATCTAGCGGGGGCCACAATGAGCAGTTCTTC
>TRBJ2-1|16|TRBV24-1|TRBD2|.
CATSDTGLAGAGEQFF
TGTGCCACCAGTGATACGGGACTAGCGGGGGCAGGCGAGCAGTTCTTC
>TRBJ1-1|14|TRBV2|.|few
CASRQQVTYTEAFF
TGTGCCAGCAGGCAACAGGTTACCTACACTGAAGCTTTCTTT
>TRBJ2-6|15|TRBV28|.|few
CASSSQHSGANVLTF
TGTGCCAGCAGTTCCCAACACTCTGGGGCCAACGTCCTGACTTTC
>TRBJ2-5|15|TRBV5-6|.|.
CASSLLLRRQETQYF
TGTGCCAGCAGCTTGCTTCTACGGCGACAAGAGACCCAGTACTTC
>TRBJ2-5|16|TRBV27|.|.
CASSSLWDIRRGEQYF
TGTGCCAGCAGTTCCCTCTGGGACATAAGGCGGGGTGAGCAGTACTTC
>TRBJ1-1|17|TRBV5-1|.|few
CASSLPGHNKRYTEAFF
TGCGCCAGCAGCTTGCCGGGACACAATAAGCGGTACACTGAAGCTTTCTTT
>TRBJ2-5|13|TRBV20-1|.|once
CSATQGNQETQYF
TGCAGTGCCACCCAGGGGAACCAAGAGACCCAGTACTTC
>TRBJ1-2|14|TRBV12-3/TRBV12-4|TRBD1|.
CASSFAGQGGGYTF
TGTGCCAGCAGTTTCGCGGGACAGGGTGGTGGCTACACCTTC
>TRBJ1-5|20|TRBV28|.|.
CASSSYSGDYQPRHFGTQHF
TGTGCCAGCAGTTCATACTCCGGGGACTATCAGCCCCGGCATTTTGGTACCCAGCATTTT
>TRBJ2-3|15|TRBV20-1|TRBD2|.
CSARVSGRAPNTQCF
TGCAGTGCTAGAGTTAGCGGGAGGGCCCCAAATACGCAGTGTTTT
>TRBJ2-7|16|TRBV7-9|.|few
CASSLARGIIAYEQYF
TGTGCCAGCAGCTTAGCTCGAGGGATAATAGCCTACGAGCAGTACTTC
>TRBJ2-7|14|TRBV4-3|TRBD2|.
CASSPVAGDYEQYF
TGCGCCAGCAGCCCGGTAGCGGGGGACTACGAGCAGTACTTC
>TRBJ1-1|12|TRBV29-1|.|.
CSARGVGTEAFF
TGCAGCGCCAGGGGCGTAGGCACTGAAGCTTTCTTT
>TRBJ2-7|15|TRBV7-9|TRBD1|.
CASTTIGQGDYEQYF
TGTGCCAGCACCACGATTGGACAGGGGGACTACGAGCAGTACTTC
>TRBJ2-5|14|TRBV9|.|.
CASSVSPDEETQYF
TGTGCCAGCAGCGTCAGCCCTGATGAGGAGACCCAGTACTTC
>TRBJ1-5|15|TRBV28|TRBD1|.
CASSLPPDRGQPQHF
TGTGCCAGCAGTTTACCCCCGGACAGGGGCCAGCCCCAGCATTTT
>TRBJ2-3|15|TRBV5-1|.|few
CASSIEMIRGDTQYF
TGCGCCAGCAGCATTGAAATGATCCGCGGGGATACGCAGTATTTT
>TRBJ2-5|16|TRBV6-2/TRBV6-3|TRBD2|few
CADVSRASGLQETQYF
TGTGCCGACGTGAGTCGGGCTAGCGGCCTCCAAGAGACCCAGTACTTC
>TRBJ1-4|14|TRBV6-5|TRBD1|few
CASSWTGGDEKLFF
TGTGCCAGCAGTTGGACAGGGGGGGATGAAAAACTGTTTTTT
>TRBJ2-1|19|TRBV6-2/TRBV6-3|TRBD2|few
CASSYSLLAGGSSYNEQFF
TGTGCCAGCAGTTACTCGTTACTAGCGGGAGGTAGCTCCTACAATGAGCAGTTCTTC
>TRBJ1-2|14|TRBV12-3/TRBV12-4|.|few
CASSVQWGSYGYTF
TGTGCCAGCTCCGTTCAGTGGGGGTCCTATGGCTACACCTTC
>TRBJ2-5|15|TRBV3-1|.|.
CASRYTGHQEETQYF
TGTGCCAGCAGATATACGGGACACCAGGAAGAGACCCAGTACTTC
>TRBJ1-1|16|TRBV7-2|.|.
CASSSGGNRAGTEAFF
TGTGCCAGCAGCTCGGGAGGTAACCGGGCTGGCACTGAAGCTTTCTTT
>TRBJ2-1|14|TRBV12-3/TRBV12-4|.|few
CASSPGLLYNEQFF
TGTGCCAGCAGCCCCGGACTGCTCTACAATGAGCAGTTCTTC
>TRBJ1-1|14|TRBV7-6|.|few
CASSLEAGGTEASF
TGTGCCAGCAGCTTAGAGGCAGGAGGAACTGAAGCTTCCTTT
>TRBJ1-2|13|TRBV11-1|.|few
CASSSQGWQGYTF
TGTGCCAGCAGCTCGCAGGGGTGGCAAGGCTACACCTTC
>TRBJ1-1|12|TRBV11-1|.|.
CASSFVGTEAFF
TGTGCCAGCAGCTTTGTCGGCACTGAAGCTTTCTTT
>TRBJ2-6|18|TRBV28|.|.
CASSPDGLRGSGANVLTF
TGTGCCAGCAGTCCCGACGGACTGAGGGGGTCTGGGGCCAACGTCCTGACTTTC
>TRBJ1-5|15|TRBV6-1|.|.
CASSEAGGGDQPQHF
TGTGCCAGCAGTGAAGCAGGTGGGGGGGATCAGCCCCAGCATTTT
>TRBJ2-5|15|TRBV9|.|.
CASSVVGARQETQYF
TGTGCCAGCAGCGTAGTGGGAGCGAGGCAAGAGACCCAGTACTTC
>TRBJ2-1|16|TRBV7-2|TRBD2|.
CASTIEATSGRNEQFF
TGTGCCAGCACCATAGAGGCGACTAGCGGGCGCAATGAGCAGTTCTTC
>TRBJ2-3|15|TRBV15|.|few
CATSRDRAATDTQYF
TGTGCCACCAGCAGAGATAGGGCAGCTACAGATACGCAGTATTTT
>TRBJ2-5|16|TRBV20-1|TRBD2|.
CSARDIAGLPKETQYF
TGCAGTGCTAGAGATATAGCGGGGCTACCGAAAGAGACCCAGTACTTC
>TRBJ1-4|16|TRBV4-3|TRBD1|few
CASSQELGQIAEKLFF
TGCGCCAGCAGCCAAGAGTTGGGACAGATCGCTGAAAAACTGTTTTTT
>TRBJ2-4|15|TRBV4-3|.|few
CASSAGPLAKNIQYF
TGCGCCAGCAGCGCGGGCCCTTTAGCCAAAAACATTCAGTACTTC
>TRBJ2-1|13|TRBV7-8|.|few
CASSPGDHNEQFF
TGTGCCAGCAGCCCCGGGGACCACAATGAGCAGTTCTTC
>TRBJ2-3|16|TRBV29-1|TRBD2|few
CSVRGGQGPWTDTQYF
TGCAGCGTCCGGGGGGGGCAGGGCCCCTGGACAGATACGCAGTATTTT
>TRBJ2-5|16|TRBV5-4|TRBD1|.
CASSLVVSGGLETLYF
TGTGCCAGCAGCTTGGTTGTCTCAGGGGGCTTGGAGACCCTGTACTTC
>TRBJ1-5|17|TRBV4-2|TRBD1|few
CASSQEGTGYSNQPQHF
TGTGCCAGCAGCCAAGAGGGGACAGGTTATAGCAATCAGCCCCAGCATTTT
>TRBJ2-3|17|TRBV11-2|.|few
CASSLGISGESTDTQYF
TGTGCCAGCAGCTTAGGGATCTCGGGGGAGAGCACAGATACGCAGTATTTT
>TRBJ2-7|15|TRBV6-6|.|few
CASSYSSEPAYEQYF
TGTGCCAGCAGTTACTCGAGCGAACCAGCCTACGAGCAATACTTC